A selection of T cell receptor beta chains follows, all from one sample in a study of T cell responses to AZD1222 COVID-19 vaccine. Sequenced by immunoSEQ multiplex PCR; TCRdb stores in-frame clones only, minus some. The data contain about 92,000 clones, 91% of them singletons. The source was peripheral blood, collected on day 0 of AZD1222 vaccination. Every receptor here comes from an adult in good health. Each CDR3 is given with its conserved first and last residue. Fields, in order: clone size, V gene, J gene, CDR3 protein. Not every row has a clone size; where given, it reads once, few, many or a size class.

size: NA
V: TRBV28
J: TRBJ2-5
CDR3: CASSPPEAGGETQYF

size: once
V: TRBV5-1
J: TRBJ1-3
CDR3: CASSPGDRDHGNTIYF

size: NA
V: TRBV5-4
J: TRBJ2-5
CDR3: CASSSDRGRRETQYF

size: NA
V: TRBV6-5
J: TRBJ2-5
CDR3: CASSPTGIQETQYF

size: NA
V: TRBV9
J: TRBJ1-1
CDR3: CASSTQGASTEAFF

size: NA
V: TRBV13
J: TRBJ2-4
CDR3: CASSLQGASKSVAKNIQYF

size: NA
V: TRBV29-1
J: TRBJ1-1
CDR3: CSVEMFGGRTEAFF

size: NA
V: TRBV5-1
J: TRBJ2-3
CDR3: CASSASSTDTQYF

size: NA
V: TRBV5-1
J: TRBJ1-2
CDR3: CASSFGQDGYTF

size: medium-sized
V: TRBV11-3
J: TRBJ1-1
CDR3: CASSIGGPNTEAFF

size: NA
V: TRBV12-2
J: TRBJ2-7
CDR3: CASRLARLATTYEQYF

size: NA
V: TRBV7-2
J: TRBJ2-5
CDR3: CASSSWTSGRGETQYF

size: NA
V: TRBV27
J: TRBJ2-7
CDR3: CASSLGLGRFEQYF

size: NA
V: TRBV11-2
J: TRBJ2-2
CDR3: CASSTPRSWELFF

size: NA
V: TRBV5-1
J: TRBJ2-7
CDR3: CASSFQGLYEQYF

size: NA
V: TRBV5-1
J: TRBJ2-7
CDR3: CASSLARTGYYEQYF

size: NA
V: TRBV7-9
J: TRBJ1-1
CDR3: CASSHRLGRGTEAFF

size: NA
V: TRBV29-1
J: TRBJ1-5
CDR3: CSVEEGINQPQHF

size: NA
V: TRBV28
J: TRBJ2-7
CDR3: CASSPGTRLKSYEQYF

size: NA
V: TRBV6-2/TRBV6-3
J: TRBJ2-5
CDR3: CASSYSGQGWETQYF

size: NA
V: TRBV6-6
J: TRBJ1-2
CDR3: CASSRQGDGYTF

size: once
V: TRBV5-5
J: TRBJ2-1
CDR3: CASRSGTGGYNEQFF

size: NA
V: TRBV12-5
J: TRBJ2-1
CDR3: CASGLRARYNEQFF

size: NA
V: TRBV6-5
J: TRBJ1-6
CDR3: CASERELNSPLHF

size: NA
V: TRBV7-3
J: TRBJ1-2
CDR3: CASSPDGTHGYTF

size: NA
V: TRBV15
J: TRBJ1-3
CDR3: CATSRASGNTIYF

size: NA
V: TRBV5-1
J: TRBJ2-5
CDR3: CASSLLRDGETQYF

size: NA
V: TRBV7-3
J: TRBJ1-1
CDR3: CASSLTPTAQAFF

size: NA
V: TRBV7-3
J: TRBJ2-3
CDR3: CASSARGAGGTDTQYF

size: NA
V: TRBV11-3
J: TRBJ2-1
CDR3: CASSSTGKGSYDEQFF

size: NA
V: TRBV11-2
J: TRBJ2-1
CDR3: CASSSPRAAGEHNEQFF

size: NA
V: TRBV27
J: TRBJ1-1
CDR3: CASRLGWASNEAFF

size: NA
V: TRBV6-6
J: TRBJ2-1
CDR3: CASSYSKNEQFF

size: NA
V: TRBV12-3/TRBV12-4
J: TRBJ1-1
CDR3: CASSPSFGGAFF

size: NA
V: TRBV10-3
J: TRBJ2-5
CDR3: CAIMNDGETQYF

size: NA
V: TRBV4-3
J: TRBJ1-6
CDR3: CASSQDFGTLNSPLHF

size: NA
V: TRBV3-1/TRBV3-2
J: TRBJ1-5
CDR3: CASSQGEGAGRPQHF

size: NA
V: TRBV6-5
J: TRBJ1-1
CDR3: CASGGPGYGAFF

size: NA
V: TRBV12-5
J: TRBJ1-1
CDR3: CASGLTPQRGMNVHTEAFF

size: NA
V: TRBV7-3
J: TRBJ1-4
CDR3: CASSLGTGANNEKLFF

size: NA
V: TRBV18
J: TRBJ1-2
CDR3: CASSPGQGSNYGYTF

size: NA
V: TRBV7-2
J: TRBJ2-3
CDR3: CASSLGSGPNTDTQYF

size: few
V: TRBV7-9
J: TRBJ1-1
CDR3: CASSFGDRVTEAFF

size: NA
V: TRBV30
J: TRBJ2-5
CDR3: CAWTRQRQETQYF

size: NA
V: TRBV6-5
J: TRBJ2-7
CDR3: CASPRGTSGSEQYF

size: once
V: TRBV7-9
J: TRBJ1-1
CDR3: CASTPGRMNPFF

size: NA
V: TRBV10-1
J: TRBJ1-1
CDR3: CASSSGVANTEAFF

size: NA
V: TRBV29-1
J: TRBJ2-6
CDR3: CSVHLQGAETGANVLTF

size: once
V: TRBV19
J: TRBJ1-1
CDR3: CASSMFRTVNTEAFF

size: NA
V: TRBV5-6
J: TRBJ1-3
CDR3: CASSLGLSGNTIYF